The T cell receptor (beta chain) described here comes from a study of shared clonotypes between healthy human individuals. Sequencing was performed with immunoSEQ multiplex PCR; in TCRdb, only in-frame clones are kept and a portion is missing. The table has around 1.9 million clones, about 93% seen once. CD45RO-negative, CCR7-selected cells formed the naive CD8 fraction, which excluded terminally differentiated effector memory CD45RA+ cells. Trimming removed 4 bases from V and 1 base from J; junction bases left unmatched: 7. The CDR3 covers 17 residues. CDR1 is SGHVS and CDR2 is FNYEAQ in the germline V gene.

The sample consisted of naive CD8+ T cells from PBMCs. The receptor's source is a man aged 18-30 years in good health. Some clones in this sample may be carry-over from other donors' samples. The rearrangement links TRBV7-6 to TRBJ1-3; TRBD1 matches 10 bases. DNA of the CDR3: TGTGCCAGCAGCTCGCCTCTGGGACAGGGGTCTGGAAACACCATATATTTT. Protein product: CASSSPLGQGSGNTIYF.